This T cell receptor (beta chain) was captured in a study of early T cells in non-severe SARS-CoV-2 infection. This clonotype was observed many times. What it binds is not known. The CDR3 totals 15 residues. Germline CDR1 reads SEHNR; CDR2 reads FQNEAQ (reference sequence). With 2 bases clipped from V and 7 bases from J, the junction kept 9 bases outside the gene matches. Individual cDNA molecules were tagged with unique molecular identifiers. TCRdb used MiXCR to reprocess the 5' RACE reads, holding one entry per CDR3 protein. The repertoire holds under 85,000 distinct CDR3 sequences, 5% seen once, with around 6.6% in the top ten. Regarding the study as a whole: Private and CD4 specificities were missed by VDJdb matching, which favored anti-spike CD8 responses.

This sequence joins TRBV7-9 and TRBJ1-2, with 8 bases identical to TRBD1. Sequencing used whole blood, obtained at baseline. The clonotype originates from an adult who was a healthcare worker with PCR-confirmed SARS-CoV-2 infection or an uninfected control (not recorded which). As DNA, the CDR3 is TGTGCCAGCAGCTTAAACCAGGGGGCATGGCGTGGCTACACCTTC. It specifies CASSLNQGAWRGYTF.